Presented here are 22 T cell receptor beta chains from one specimen sequenced in a study of blood T cell repertoires in COVID-19. The repertoire was sequenced with immunoSEQ multiplex PCR; TCRdb's copy has only in-frame clones and lacks some. The sample has 250,000 to 350,000 clones, more than 80% seen once. The sequenced sample was PBMCs or T cells enriched from blood (not recorded which). The receptors originated from a young woman who had recovered from COVID-19.

The chain employs TRBV5-4 and TRBJ1-1; D not certain. CDR3 length equals 14 residues. Trimming took off 3 bases at V and 0 bases at J, with 9 bases between the two ends. Germline assignment: CDR1 SGHNT and CDR2 YYREEE (reference sequence). This CDR3 reads CASSSEIMNTEAFF. CDR3 nucleotide sequence: TGTGCCAGCAGCTCAGAAATAATGAACACTGAAGCTTTCTTT.

The J gene is TRBJ2-1, the V gene TRBV5-8; the match to TRBD2 covers 8 bases. This CDR3 has 14 residues. Trimming at V came to 2 bases and at J to 8 bases, leaving 6 bases not matched to a gene. CDR1 and CDR2 (germline): SGHTS, YDEGEE. The CDR3 DNA follows: TGTGCCAGCAGCTTCTACGGGGGGGCCCATGAGCAGTTCTTC. This codes for CASSFYGGAHEQFF.

This chain links TRBV3-1 (or the pseudogene TRBV3-2) with TRBJ2-3; D might be TRBD1 (6 bases). V was cut by 1 base and J by 2 bases, with 16 bases left in between. Germline V CDR1 and CDR2: LGHDT, YNNKEL (reference sequence). The CDR3 extends over 17 amino acids. The CDR3 loop reads CASSQGRGKGVTDTQYF. In DNA, the CDR3 is TGTGCCAGCAGCCAAGGTAGGGGGAAAGGGGTCACAGATACGCAGTATTTT.

The gene calls are TRBV7-9 and TRBJ2-2, with 9 bases identical to TRBD2. Losses at the gene ends were 4 bases for V and 2 bases for J; bases not matched to a gene: 14. The CDR3 is 19 residues long. The germline gives CDR1 SEHNR, CDR2 FQNEAQ (reference sequence). The CDR3 DNA follows: TGTGCCAGCAGCTCCCGTTTAATAGCGGGGGAGAAAAACACCGGGGAGCTGTTTTTT. Translating gives CASSSRLIAGEKNTGELFF.

About this clone: Other DNA sequences in this sample translate to the same CDR3. The chain has TRBV19 and TRBJ1-1, with 7 bases lining up with TRBD1. V was pared by 8 bases and J by 0 bases, with 3 bases of the junction left unmatched. This CDR3 has 13 residues. Germline V gene data show CDR1 as LNHDA and CDR2 as SQIVND (reference sequence). The CDR3 nucleotides are TGTGCCAGTTCGGACAGGATGAACACTGAAGCTTTCTTT. Amino acids: CASSDRMNTEAFF.

V and J are TRBV7-9 and TRBJ2-3; TRBD1 matches at 7 bases. Germline V CDR1 and CDR2: SEHNR, FQNEAQ (reference sequence). The V segment lost 5 bases and the J segment 3 bases; nucleotides outside the gene matches: 5. The CDR3 sequence is 14 residues long. CDR3 in DNA: TGTGCCAGCAGCACGGTGACAGGGACAGATACGCAGTATTTT. This gives the protein CASSTVTGTDTQYF.

The chain carries TRBV27 and TRBJ2-7; the match to TRBD1 covers 9 bases. V was clipped by 4 bases and J by 3 bases; unmatched bases: 4. Germline V CDR1 and CDR2: MNHEY, SMNVEV (reference sequence). The CDR3 totals 14 residues. This chain's CDR3 is CASSSGQGHYEQYF. The CDR3 nucleotides are TGTGCCAGCAGTTCGGGACAGGGACACTACGAGCAGTACTTC.

The chain couples TRBV12-5 to TRBJ2-2; tentative D call: TRBD1 (6 bases). The CDR3 has 13 residues. The V gene lost 7 bases and the J gene lost 6 bases, with 12 bases spanning the gap. Germline lookup yields CDR1 LGHNT and CDR2 FRNRAP. The CDR3 is CASAQTGAGELFF. CDR3 nucleotides: TGTGCTAGTGCCCAGACAGGAGCCGGGGAGCTGTTTTTT.

The CDR3 sequence: CASSLHGGQGGLPQPQHF. The CDR3 bases are TGCGCCAGCAGCCTCCACGGGGGGCAGGGTGGCCTCCCTCAGCCCCAGCATTTT. This chain links TRBV4-1 with TRBJ1-5; D possibly corresponds to TRBD1 (6 bases). The V gene lost 4 bases and the J gene lost 6 bases, with 25 bases spanning the gap. The V gene's germline CDR1 is MGHRA and CDR2 YSYEKL. This CDR3 contains 18 residues.

The rearrangement uses TRBV12-5 and TRBJ2-2; tentatively, D is TRBD2 (6 bases). CDR3 length: 17 residues. With 1 base removed from V and 6 bases from J, the gap between germline ends came to 18 bases. CDR1 is LGHNT, CDR2 FRNRAP, per germline. CDR3 amino acids: CASGLDFGGTVAGELFF. For the CDR3, the DNA is TGTGCTAGTGGTTTGGATTTCGGAGGGACGGTGGCCGGGGAGCTGTTTTTT.

The rearrangement links TRBV20-1 to TRBJ2-5; the D is unclear. Looked up from germline, CDR1 is DFQATT and CDR2 is SNEGSKA (reference sequence). CDR3 size: 11 residues. Trimming cost V 4 bases and J 5 bases, with 8 bases left between them. The CDR3 spells CSANARETQYF. The CDR3 DNA is TGCAGTGCTAACGCGCGGGAGACCCAGTACTTC.

V and J are TRBV19 and TRBJ1-2; D is unclear. Germline-derived CDR1 and CDR2 are LNHDA and SQIVND (reference sequence). The V gene lost 5 bases and the J gene lost 6 bases, with 7 bases spanning the gap. This CDR3 spans 11 amino acids. The CDR3 sequence: CASSLRDGYTF. The CDR3 nucleotides are TGTGCCAGTAGTCTTCGTGATGGCTACACCTTC.

The rearrangement joins TRBV7-8 to TRBJ1-1; D possibly corresponds to TRBD1 (5 bases). The V end was cut by 2 bases, the J end by 1 base, with 11 bases between. The CDR3 spans 15 residues. Germline values: CDR1 SGHVS, CDR2 FQNEAQ. The CDR3, as DNA: TGTGCCAGCAGCTTAAGGCGACAGAAGAACACTGAAGCTTTCTTT. Translated: CASSLRRQKNTEAFF.

The chain links TRBV10-3 to TRBJ1-2, with D possibly being TRBD1 (5 bases). CDR1 and CDR2 from the germline V gene are ENHRY and SYGVKD. Trimming stripped 4 bases from V and 0 bases from J, with 9 bases between. The CDR3 totals 14 residues. This CDR3 reads CAISGGGANYGYTF. CDR3 coding DNA: TGTGCCATCAGTGGCGGGGGTGCTAACTATGGCTACACCTTC.

This rearrangement joins TRBV18 to TRBJ1-5; tentatively, D is TRBD1 (6 bases). CDR3 length: 15 residues. Trimming stripped 5 bases from V and 6 bases from J, with 17 bases between. Germline V CDR1 and CDR2: KGHSH, LQKENI. CDR3 DNA: TGTGCCAGCTCAACAGAGGGGGGAGGGGTTCAGCCCCAGCATTTT. It yields the protein CASSTEGGGVQPQHF.

The gene calls are TRBV19 and TRBJ1-6; 8 bases fit TRBD1. Germline trimming cut 3 bases from V and 8 bases from J; bases unmatched to any gene: 6. The CDR3 length is 15 residues. CDR1 LNHDA and CDR2 SQIVND come from the germline V gene (reference sequence). The CDR3 region is CASSIGADRDSPLHF. The CDR3 DNA reads as TGTGCCAGTAGTATTGGGGCGGACAGGGATTCACCCCTCCACTTT.

The DNA for the CDR3 is TGTGCCAGCAGCCAACGGGGGGCCGAGGAGACCCAGTACTTC. Protein: CASSQRGAEETQYF. V gene TRBV4-2 combines with J gene TRBJ2-5, with a tentative D call TRBD2 (7 bases). Germline V gene lookup returns CDR1 LGHNA and CDR2 YNFKEQ. V lost 2 bases and J 5 bases, leaving 12 bases between the germline ends. CDR3 size: 14 residues.

As regards this clone: This specimen includes other DNA sequences encoding the same CDR3. The CDR3 region is CASSRDSNYEQYF. DNA of the CDR3: TGTGCCAGCAGCCGGGACAGTAACTACGAGCAGTACTTC. The chain uses TRBV6-5 and TRBJ2-7; TRBD1 matches 7 bases. Trimming removed 6 bases from V and 3 bases from J; junction bases left unmatched: 5. The CDR3 length is 13 residues. Germline V gene data show CDR1 as MNHEY and CDR2 as SVGAGI.

The chain is built from TRBV7-2 and TRBJ2-1; TRBD1 is a possible D gene (6 bases). Trimming stripped 5 bases from V and 4 bases from J, with 15 bases between. The CDR3 totals 15 residues. The V gene's germline CDR1 is SGHTA and CDR2 FQGNSA. CDR3 loop: CASSIRDIMYNEQFF. The CDR3 region has the DNA TGTGCCAGCAGCATTCGGGACATAATGTACAATGAGCAGTTCTTC.

This clone was seen a few times. V usage is TRBV18 and J usage is TRBJ2-1, with no clear D. The CDR3 has 13 amino acids. Germline V CDR1 and CDR2: KGHSH, LQKENI. Deletions cut 3 bases from V and 5 bases from J, with 8 bases between. DNA for the CDR3: TGTGCCAGCTCACCCCGCCGAGACAATGAGCAGTTCTTC. This sequence encodes CASSPRRDNEQFF.

The rearrangement joins TRBV10-3 to TRBJ2-5, with TRBD2 identical over 8 bases. The CDR3 has 14 residues. Trimming cost V 0 bases and J 7 bases; bases outside gene matches: 4. The germline CDR1 and CDR2 sequences are ENHRY and SYGVKD. CDR3 residues: CAISESLAGGTQYF. CDR3 DNA sequence: TGTGCCATCAGTGAGTCCCTAGCGGGTGGGACCCAGTACTTC.

The rearrangement links TRBV4-1 to TRBJ1-1; 9 bases map to TRBD1. The germline V gene encodes CDR1 MGHRA and CDR2 YSYEKL. Trimming at V came to 3 bases and at J to 4 bases, leaving 6 bases not matched to a gene. This CDR3 contains 15 residues. This chain's CDR3 is CASSQGVQGATEAFF. The DNA of the CDR3 is TGCGCCAGCAGCCAGGGCGTACAGGGGGCCACTGAAGCTTTCTTT.